This passage covers 30 T cell receptor beta chains from one sample sequenced in a study of T cell changes during pregnancy in multiple sclerosis. Libraries were prepared by immunoSEQ multiplex PCR; TCRdb keeps only in-frame clonotypes and omits some of them. The sample includes about 100,000 clones, roughly nine tenths of them seen just once. This material consisted of peripheral blood, taken in the second trimester of pregnancy. The receptors derive from a female donor with multiple sclerosis, enrolled in a pregnancy study.

The chain employs TRBV5-5 and TRBJ2-7; the match to TRBD1 covers 8 bases. This CDR3 has 13 residues. CDR1 is SGHKS, CDR2 YYEKEE, per germline (reference sequence). Trimming cost V 4 bases and J 5 bases; bases outside gene matches: 5. In DNA, the CDR3 is TGTGCCAGCAGCCACCTACAGGGGGACGAGCAGTACTTC. Translated: CASSHLQGDEQYF.

The rearrangement links TRBV5-1 to TRBJ1-2; no reliable D call. This CDR3 is 15 amino acids long. Trimming took off 0 bases at V and 0 bases at J, with 9 bases between the two ends. CDR1 and CDR2 from the germline V gene are SGHRS and YFSETQ. CDR3 sequence reads: CASSLGLESNYGYTF. The CDR3 DNA is TGCGCCAGCAGCTTGGGTCTGGAGTCTAACTATGGCTACACCTTC.

The chain employs TRBV30 and TRBJ1-5; 7 bases align to TRBD1. The germline V gene encodes CDR1 GTSNPN and CDR2 SVGIG (reference sequence). This CDR3 contains 16 residues. The V and J ends lost 1 base and 1 base, in that order; junction bases with no gene match: 7. The DNA for the CDR3 is TGTGCCTGGAGTGGGGAGACAGGGAGGAGCAATCAGCCCCAGCATTTT. Translation: CAWSGETGRSNQPQHF.

V is TRBV9 and J is TRBJ2-3, with TRBD2 identical over 8 bases. Germline V gene sequence: CDR1 SGDLS, CDR2 YYNGEE. CDR3 length equals 14 residues. With V trimmed by 0 bases and J by 6 bases, 3 bases remained unmatched. CDR3 protein: CASSVGTSSDTQYF. CDR3 DNA: TGTGCCAGCAGCGTAGGGACTAGCAGTGATACGCAGTATTTT.

This clone appeared once. This CDR3 is also generated by other DNA sequences in the sample. The chain's CDR3 is CASSPGGTEAFF. The CDR3 coding sequence is TGTGCCAGCAGTCCCGGGGGCACTGAAGCTTTCTTT. J is TRBJ1-1 and V is TRBV6-6, with D maybe TRBD1 (5 bases). Germline-derived CDR1 and CDR2 are MNHNY and SVGAGI (reference sequence). V lost 5 bases and J lost 4, with 8 bases in between. The CDR3 is 12 residues long.

J is TRBJ2-1 and V is TRBV30, with 12 positions matching TRBD2. Germline trimming cut 2 bases from V and 15 bases from J; bases unmatched to any gene: 5. CDR3 length: 12 residues. CDR1 is GTSNPN, CDR2 SVGIG, per germline (reference sequence). The CDR3 spells CAWSLTSGGRFF. CDR3 DNA sequence: TGTGCCTGGAGTCTTACTAGCGGGGGGAGGTTCTTC.

The V call is TRBV18, the J call TRBJ2-7; the D gene is possibly TRBD1 (6 bases). Looked up from germline, CDR1 is KGHSH and CDR2 is LQKENI. The V gene lost 5 bases and the J gene lost 3 bases, with 11 bases spanning the gap. The CDR3 length is 13 residues. The CDR3 DNA sequence: TGTGCCAGCTCAACAGGGAATTTCTACGAGCAGTACTTC. It codes for CASSTGNFYEQYF.

V is TRBV5-6 and J is TRBJ2-7; TRBD2 matches at 7 bases. V dropped 6 bases and J dropped 4; count of bases not matched to a gene: 10. The CDR3 has 14 residues. Germline assignment: CDR1 SGHDT and CDR2 YYEEEE. In DNA, the CDR3 is TGTGCCAGCACTTTAGCGGGCCCTTGGTACGAGCAGTACTTC. This translates into CASTLAGPWYEQYF. Combining the CDR3 with reference TRBV5-6 and TRBJ2-7 gives the whole variable domain DAGVTQSPTHLIKTRGQQVTLRCSPKSGHDTVSWYQQALGQGPQFIFQYYEEEERQRGNFPDRFSGHQFPNYSSELNVNALLLGDSALYLCASTLAGPWYEQYFGPGTRLTVT.

This clone was observed a few times. The chain combines TRBV5-4 with TRBJ2-7; no reliable D call. The V end lost 0 bases, the J end lost 6 bases, and 10 bases lay between the germline ends. The germline gives CDR1 SGHNT, CDR2 YYREEE (reference sequence). The CDR3 runs 13 residues. The CDR3 protein is CASSLALSSEQYF. CDR3 coding DNA: TGTGCCAGCAGCTTGGCCCTCTCGTCCGAGCAGTACTTC.

The chain combines TRBV7-8 with TRBJ2-7, with a weak D call TRBD1 (6 bases). The germline V and J ends were trimmed by 2 bases and 3 bases, with 8 bases remaining between them. Germline V gene lookup returns CDR1 SGHVS and CDR2 FQNEAQ. The CDR3 consists of 13 residues. This CDR3 is CASSLTGNYEQYF. CDR3 in DNA: TGTGCCAGCAGCTTAACAGGGAACTACGAGCAGTACTTC.

This chain joins TRBV27 and TRBJ2-7; 12 bases map to TRBD2. Per germline, CDR1 MNHEY and CDR2 SMNVEV (reference sequence). There are 17 residues in the CDR3. V dropped 3 bases and J dropped 6; count of bases not matched to a gene: 12. This chain's CDR3 is CASSFGGLAGPQGEQYF. CDR3 DNA: TGTGCCAGCAGTTTTGGAGGACTAGCGGGACCCCAGGGCGAGCAGTACTTC.

The chain employs TRBV5-1 and TRBJ1-1, with 9 bases lining up with TRBD1. The CDR3 consists of 16 residues. CDR1 and CDR2 from the germline V gene are SGHRS and YFSETQ. The V segment lost 4 bases and the J segment 3 bases; nucleotides outside the gene matches: 10. The CDR3 DNA sequence: TGCGCCAGCAGCAGGGAACAGGGGGCAGTGGACACTGAAGCTTTCTTT. Translating gives CASSREQGAVDTEAFF.

V usage is TRBV25-1 and J usage is TRBJ1-1; no reliable D call. V dropped 1 base and J dropped 3 bases, with 6 bases sitting between them. The CDR3 runs to 13 residues. Germline CDR1 MGHDK, CDR2 SYGVNS. The DNA for the CDR3 is TGTGCCAGCAGTGAATTTGCGTACACTGAAGCTTTCTTT. The encoded protein is CASSEFAYTEAFF.

The chain is built from TRBV9 and TRBJ2-1, with TRBD2 matching 9 bases. The CDR3 has 15 amino acids. Losses at the gene ends were 4 bases for V and 2 bases for J; bases not matched to a gene: 4. CDR1 and CDR2 from the germline V gene are SGDLS and YYNGEE. The CDR3 sequence is CASSLSGRAYNEQFF. The DNA for the CDR3 is TGTGCCAGCAGCCTTAGCGGGAGAGCCTACAATGAGCAGTTCTTC.

The V gene is TRBV4-1, the J gene TRBJ1-4; tentative D call: TRBD1 (5 bases). In germline, CDR1 is MGHRA, CDR2 YSYEKL. V lost 0 bases and J 8 bases, leaving 10 bases between the germline ends. This CDR3 has 14 amino acids. The CDR3 coding sequence is TGCGCCAGCAGCCAAGAACGGGCAGGGGAAAAACTGTTTTTT. Its protein is CASSQERAGEKLFF.

The rearrangement uses TRBV6-1 and TRBJ1-5; 7 bases are a match to TRBD1. Germline V lookup: CDR1 MNHNS, CDR2 SASEGT. The length of the CDR3 is 15 residues. V gave up 6 bases and J gave up 5 bases; unmatched junction bases: 10. This chain's CDR3 is CASRPAGQDYQPQHF. The CDR3 DNA is TGTGCCAGCAGGCCGGCCGGACAGGACTATCAGCCCCAGCATTTT.

The chain recombines TRBV5-1 with TRBJ2-7; 7 bases are shared with TRBD2. CDR1 is SGHRS, CDR2 YFSETQ, per germline. V trimming: 3 bases; J trimming: 1 base; junction bases outside the gene matches: 4. This CDR3 has 14 residues. The CDR3 DNA is TGCGCCAGCAGCTCTCGGGAGGAATCCTACGAGCAGTACTTC. Encoded protein: CASSSREESYEQYF.

This chain joins TRBV11-2 and TRBJ2-5; D is possibly TRBD1 (6 bases). Germline V CDR1 and CDR2: SGHAT, FQNNGV. This CDR3 spans 15 amino acids. V gave up 4 bases and J gave up 4 bases, with 16 bases separating them. Here the CDR3 DNA reads TGTGCCAGCAGCTCGACATACAGGGAGACAGAGACCCAGTACTTC. Amino acids: CASSSTYRETETQYF.

The V call is TRBV20-1, the J call TRBJ2-7, with D tentatively TRBD1 (5 bases). The V end was cut by 3 bases, the J end by 3 bases, with 6 bases between. The CDR3 is made up of 11 amino acids. The germline gives CDR1 DFQATT, CDR2 SNEGSKA (reference sequence). The CDR3 sequence is CSARGRYEQYF. The CDR3 DNA follows: TGCAGTGCTAGGGGGCGCTACGAGCAGTACTTC.

The chain carries TRBV9 and TRBJ1-5; no clear D gene. This CDR3 has 15 residues. Germline values: CDR1 SGDLS, CDR2 YYNGEE. Trimming took off 0 bases at V and 7 bases at J, with 14 bases between the two ends. The DNA of the CDR3 is TGTGCCAGCAGCGTAGGGCCCGGAGGGAGCCAGCCCCAGCATTTT. This encodes CASSVGPGGSQPQHF. Supplemented by reference TRBV9 and TRBJ1-5, the full variable domain reads DSGVTQTPKHLITATGQRVTLRCSPRSGDLSVYWYQQSLDQGLQFLIQYYNGEERAKGNILERFSAQQFPDLHSELNLSSLELGDSALYFCASSVGPGGSQPQHFGDGTRLSIL.

The chain carries TRBV2 and TRBJ2-1; weak D call: TRBD1 (5 bases). V was trimmed by 4 bases and J by 4 bases, leaving 11 bases between them. CDR3 length: 14 residues. CDR1 is SNHLY, CDR2 FYNNEI, per germline. The CDR3 loop reads CASSVLQGYNEQFF. In DNA form, the CDR3 reads TGTGCCAGCAGTGTACTGCAGGGTTACAATGAGCAGTTCTTC.

The chain links TRBV7-8 to TRBJ2-2; D is possibly TRBD2 (5 bases). From germline, CDR1 is SGHVS and CDR2 FQNEAQ. CDR3 length equals 15 residues. V lost 8 bases and J 0 bases, leaving 13 bases between the germline ends. The CDR3 reads CASSLDGANTGELFF. The CDR3 nucleotides read TGTGCCAGCTCCCTCGACGGGGCGAACACCGGGGAGCTGTTTTTT. Filled out from reference TRBV7-8 and TRBJ2-2, the complete variable domain reads GAGVSQSPRYKVAKRGQDVALRCDPISGHVSLFWYQQALGQGPEFLTYFQNEAQLDKSGLPSDRFFAERPEGSVSTLKIQRTQQEDSAVYLCASSLDGANTGELFFGEGSRLTVL.

The chain recombines TRBV5-8 with TRBJ1-4; TRBD1 aligns across 9 bases. The CDR3 extends over 17 amino acids. Germline-derived CDR1 and CDR2 are SGHTS and YDEGEE. V shed 3 bases, J shed 5 bases, and the junction held 11 bases outside the gene matches. CDR3 nucleotides: TGTGCCAGCAGCTCACGACTGACAGGGGGACAAAATGAAAAACTGTTTTTT. It specifies CASSSRLTGGQNEKLFF.

The chain links TRBV7-8 to TRBJ1-1; 7 bases map to TRBD1. The V gene's germline CDR1 is SGHVS and CDR2 FQNEAQ. V was pared by 5 bases and J by 3 bases, with 9 bases of the junction left unmatched. CDR3 size: 15 residues. The CDR3 spells CASSHRDRVHTEAFF. DNA for the CDR3: TGTGCCAGCAGCCACCGGGACAGAGTACACACTGAAGCTTTCTTT.

This clone was picked up many times. This chain links TRBV19 with TRBJ1-2; D ambiguous. Germline lookup yields CDR1 LNHDA and CDR2 SQIVND (reference sequence). The CDR3 covers 13 residues. The germline V and J ends were trimmed by 5 bases and 5 bases, with 12 bases remaining between them. In nucleotides, the CDR3 is TGTGCCAGTAGTCATCGGCCGCGGTATGGCTACACCTTC. This encodes CASSHRPRYGYTF.

J is TRBJ2-2 and V is TRBV4-1, with 8 bases identical to TRBD2. J lost 6 bases, V lost 0 bases, and 6 bases had no gene match. The CDR3 has 16 residues. CDR1 and CDR2 (germline): MGHRA, YSYEKL. The CDR3 loop is CASSQEDGRAAGELFF. The CDR3 nucleotides read TGCGCCAGCAGCCAAGAAGACGGGAGGGCCGCCGGGGAGCTGTTTTTT.

J is TRBJ2-1 and V is TRBV5-1, with TRBD2 matching over 10 bases. J gave up 5 bases and V 7 bases, and 21 bases lay outside the gene matches. Germline lookup yields CDR1 SGHRS and CDR2 YFSETQ. The CDR3 runs 19 residues. The CDR3 protein is CASYGGGLAGDIPNNEQFF. The CDR3 nucleotides are TGCGCCAGCTACGGCGGGGGGCTAGCGGGAGACATCCCCAACAATGAGCAGTTCTTC.

A word on this clone: A read error may account for a junction end that differs from germline. The V gene is TRBV19, the J gene TRBJ2-1; perhaps TRBD2 as D (5 bases). Germline V gene lookup returns CDR1 LNHDA and CDR2 SQIVND (reference sequence). The CDR3 is made up of 12 amino acids. CDR3 sequence: CASSTRIDEQFF. Here the CDR3 DNA reads TGTGCCAGCAGTACTAGAATCGATGAGCAGTTCTTC.

This chain uses TRBV5-1 with TRBJ1-1; D is possibly TRBD1 (6 bases). There are 15 residues in the CDR3. Germline lookup yields CDR1 SGHRS and CDR2 YFSETQ. Trimming took off 5 bases at V and 3 bases at J, with 17 bases between the two ends. This CDR3 reads CASSSLGGPDTEAFF. CDR3 sequence (DNA): TGCGCCAGCAGTTCGCTTGGGGGCCCGGACACTGAAGCTTTCTTT.

The chain carries TRBV19 and TRBJ2-1; 14 bases line up with TRBD2. The ends lost 4 bases at V and 13 bases at J; junction bases unmatched: 9. CDR1 and CDR2 (germline): LNHDA, SQIVND (reference sequence). This CDR3 comprises 15 residues. CDR3 loop: CASSTGLAGVGSQFF. The CDR3 nucleotides are TGTGCCAGTAGTACGGGACTAGCGGGAGTCGGGTCCCAGTTCTTC.